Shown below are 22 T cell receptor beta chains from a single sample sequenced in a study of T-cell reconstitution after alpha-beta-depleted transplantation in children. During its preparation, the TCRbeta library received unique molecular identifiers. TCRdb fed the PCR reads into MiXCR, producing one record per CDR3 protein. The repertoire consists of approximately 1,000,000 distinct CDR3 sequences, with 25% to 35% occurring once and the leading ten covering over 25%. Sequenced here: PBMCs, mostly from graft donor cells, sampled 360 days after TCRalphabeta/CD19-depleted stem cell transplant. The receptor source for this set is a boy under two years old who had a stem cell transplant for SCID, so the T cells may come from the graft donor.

The CDR3 spells CASSTDPANTGELFF. CDR3 DNA sequence: TGCGCCAGCAGTACAGACCCCGCGAACACCGGGGAGCTGTTTTTT. The gene calls are TRBV5-1 and TRBJ2-2; D is uncertain. The V end lost 5 bases, the J end lost 0 bases, and 11 bases lay between the germline ends. CDR3 length: 15 residues. CDR1 SGHRS and CDR2 YFSETQ come from the germline V gene.

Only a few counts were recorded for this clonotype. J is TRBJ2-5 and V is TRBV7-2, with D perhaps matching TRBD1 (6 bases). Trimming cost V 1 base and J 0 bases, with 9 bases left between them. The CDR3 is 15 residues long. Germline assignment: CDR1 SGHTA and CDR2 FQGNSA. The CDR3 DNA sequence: TGTGCCAGCAGCTTAGTCCGGACAGACCAAGAGACCCAGTACTTC. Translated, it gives CASSLVRTDQETQYF.

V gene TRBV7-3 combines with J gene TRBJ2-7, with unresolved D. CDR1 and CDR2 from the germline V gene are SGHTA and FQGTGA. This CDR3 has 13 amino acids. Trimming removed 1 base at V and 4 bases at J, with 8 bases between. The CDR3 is CASSLIPEYEQYF. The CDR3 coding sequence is TGTGCCAGCAGCTTAATACCAGAGTACGAGCAGTACTTC. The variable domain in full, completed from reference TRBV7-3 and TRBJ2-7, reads GAGVSQTPSNKVTEKGKYVELRCDPISGHTALYWYRQSLGQGPEFLIYFQGTGAADDSGLPNDRFFAVRPEGSVSTLKIQRTERGDSAVYLCASSLIPEYEQYFGPGTRLTVT.

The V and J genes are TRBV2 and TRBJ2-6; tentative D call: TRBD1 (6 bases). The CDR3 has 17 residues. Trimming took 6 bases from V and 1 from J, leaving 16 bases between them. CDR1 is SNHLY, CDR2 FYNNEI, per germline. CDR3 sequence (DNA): TGTGCCAGCAGCCCCCGCAGGGGTGCGTCTGGGGCCAACGTCCTGACTTTC. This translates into CASSPRRGASGANVLTF.

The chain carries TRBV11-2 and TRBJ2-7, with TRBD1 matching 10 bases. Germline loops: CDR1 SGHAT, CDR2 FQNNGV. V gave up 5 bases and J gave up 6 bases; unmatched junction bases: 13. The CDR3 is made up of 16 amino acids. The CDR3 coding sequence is TGTGCCAGCAGCCAATCCTACCGGGACAGGGGACGCGAGCAGTACTTC. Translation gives CASSQSYRDRGREQYF.

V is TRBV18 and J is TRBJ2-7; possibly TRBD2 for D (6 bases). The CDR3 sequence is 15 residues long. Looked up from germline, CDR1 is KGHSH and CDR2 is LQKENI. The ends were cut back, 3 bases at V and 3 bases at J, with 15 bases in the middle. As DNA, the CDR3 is TGTGCCAGCTCACCGTTGGGCGGGGACCGCTACGAGCAGTACTTC. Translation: CASSPLGGDRYEQYF. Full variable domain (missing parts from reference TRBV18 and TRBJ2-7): NAGVMQNPRHLVRRRGQEARLRCSPMKGHSHVYWYRQLPEEGLKFMVYLQKENIIDESGMPKERFSAEFPKEGPSILRIQQVVRGDSAAYFCASSPLGGDRYEQYFGPGTRLTVT.

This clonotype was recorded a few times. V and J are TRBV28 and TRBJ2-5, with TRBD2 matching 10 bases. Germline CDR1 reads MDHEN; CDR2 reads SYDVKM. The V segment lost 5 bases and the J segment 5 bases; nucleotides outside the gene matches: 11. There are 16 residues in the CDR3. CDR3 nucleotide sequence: TGTGCCAGCAGTCCCGGACTAGCGGTCCCGGGGGAGACCCAGTACTTC. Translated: CASSPGLAVPGETQYF.

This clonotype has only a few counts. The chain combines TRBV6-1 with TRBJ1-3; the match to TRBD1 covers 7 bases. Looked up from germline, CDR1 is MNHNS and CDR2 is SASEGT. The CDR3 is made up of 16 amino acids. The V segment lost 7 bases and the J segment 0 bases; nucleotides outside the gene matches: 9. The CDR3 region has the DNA TGTGCCAGCACCCCCCGACAGGGCGACTCTGGAAACACCATATATTTT. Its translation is CASTPRQGDSGNTIYF.

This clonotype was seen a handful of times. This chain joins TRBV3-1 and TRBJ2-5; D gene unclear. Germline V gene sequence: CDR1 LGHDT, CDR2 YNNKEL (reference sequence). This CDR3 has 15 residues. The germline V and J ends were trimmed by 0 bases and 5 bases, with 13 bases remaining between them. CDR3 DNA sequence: TGTGCCAGCAGCCAAGATCGAAGCCTAGGGGAGACCCAGTACTTC. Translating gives CASSQDRSLGETQYF.

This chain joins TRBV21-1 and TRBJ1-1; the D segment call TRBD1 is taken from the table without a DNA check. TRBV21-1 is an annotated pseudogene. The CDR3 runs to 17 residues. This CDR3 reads CASRIPGQQTMNTEAFF. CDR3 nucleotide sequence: TGTGCCAGCAGAATACCGGGACAGCAAACCATGAACACTGAAGCTTTCTTT.

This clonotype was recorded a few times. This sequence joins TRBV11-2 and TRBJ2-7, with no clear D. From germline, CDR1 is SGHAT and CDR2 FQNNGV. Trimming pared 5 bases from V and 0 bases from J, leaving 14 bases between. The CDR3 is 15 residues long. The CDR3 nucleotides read TGTGCCAGCAGCGCTTTGGGCCCGAGCTCCTACGAGCAGTACTTC. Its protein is CASSALGPSSYEQYF.

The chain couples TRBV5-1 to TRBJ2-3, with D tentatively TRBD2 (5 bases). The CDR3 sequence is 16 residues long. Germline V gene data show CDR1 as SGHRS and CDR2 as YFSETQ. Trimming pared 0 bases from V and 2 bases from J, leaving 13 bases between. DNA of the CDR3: TGCGCCAGCAGCTTGGTAGCGATTACAGACACAGATACGCAGTATTTT. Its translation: CASSLVAITDTDTQYF.

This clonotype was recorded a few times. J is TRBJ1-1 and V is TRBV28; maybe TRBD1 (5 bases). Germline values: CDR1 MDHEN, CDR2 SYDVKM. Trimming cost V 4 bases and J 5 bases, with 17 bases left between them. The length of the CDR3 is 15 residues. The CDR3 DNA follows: TGTGCCAGCAGTTACCCCCCAGGGAAGGTGACTGAAGCTTTCTTT. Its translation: CASSYPPGKVTEAFF. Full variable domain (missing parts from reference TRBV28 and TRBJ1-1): DVKVTQSSRYLVKRTGEKVFLECVQDMDHENMFWYRQDPGLGLRLIYFSYDVKMKEKGDIPEGYSVSREKKERFSLILESASTNQTSMYLCASSYPPGKVTEAFFGQGTRLTVV.

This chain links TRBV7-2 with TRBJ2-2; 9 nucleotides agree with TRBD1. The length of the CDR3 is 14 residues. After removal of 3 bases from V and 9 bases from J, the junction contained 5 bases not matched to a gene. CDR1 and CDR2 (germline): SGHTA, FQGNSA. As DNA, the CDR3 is TGTGCCAGCAGCTTCGGGACAGGGAGAAGGGAGCTGTTTTTT. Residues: CASSFGTGRRELFF.

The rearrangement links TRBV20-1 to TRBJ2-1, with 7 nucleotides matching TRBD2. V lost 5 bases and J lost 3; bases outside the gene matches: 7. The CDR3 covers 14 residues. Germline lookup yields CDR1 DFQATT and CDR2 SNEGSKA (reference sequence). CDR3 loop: CSAPFAGVYNEQFF. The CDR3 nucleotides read TGCAGTGCTCCATTTGCGGGGGTCTACAATGAGCAGTTCTTC.

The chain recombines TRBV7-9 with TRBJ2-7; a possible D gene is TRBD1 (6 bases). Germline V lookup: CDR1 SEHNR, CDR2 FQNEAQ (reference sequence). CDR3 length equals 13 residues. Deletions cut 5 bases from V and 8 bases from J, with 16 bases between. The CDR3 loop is CASSINRDPQQYF. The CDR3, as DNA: TGTGCCAGCAGCATTAACAGGGACCCCCAGCAGTACTTC.

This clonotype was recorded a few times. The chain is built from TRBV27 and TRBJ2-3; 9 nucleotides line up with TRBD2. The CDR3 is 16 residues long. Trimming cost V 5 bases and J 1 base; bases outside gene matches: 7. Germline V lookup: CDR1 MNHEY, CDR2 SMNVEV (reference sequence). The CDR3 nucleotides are TGTGCCAGCAGTCGTAGCGGGGGCCATCGCACAGATACGCAGTATTTT. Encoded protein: CASSRSGGHRTDTQYF.

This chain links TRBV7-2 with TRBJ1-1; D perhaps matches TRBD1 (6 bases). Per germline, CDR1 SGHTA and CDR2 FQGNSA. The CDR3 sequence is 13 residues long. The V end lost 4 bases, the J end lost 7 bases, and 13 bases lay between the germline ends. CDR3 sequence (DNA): TGTGCCAGCAGCTACCAATTACAGGGTGAAGCTTTCTTT. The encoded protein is CASSYQLQGEAFF.

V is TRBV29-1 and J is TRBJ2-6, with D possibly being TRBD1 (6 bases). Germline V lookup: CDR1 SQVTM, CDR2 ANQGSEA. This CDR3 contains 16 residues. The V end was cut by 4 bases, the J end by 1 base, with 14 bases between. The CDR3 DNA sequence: TGCAGCGTTGGGGGGCTAGCTTTTTCTGGGGCCAACGTCCTGACTTTC. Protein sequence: CSVGGLAFSGANVLTF.

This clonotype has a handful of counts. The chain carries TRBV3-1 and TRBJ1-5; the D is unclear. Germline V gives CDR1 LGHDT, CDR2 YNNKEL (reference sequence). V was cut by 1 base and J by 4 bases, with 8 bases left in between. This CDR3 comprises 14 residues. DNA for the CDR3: TGTGCCAGCAGCCAAGCACGGAGAAATCAGCCCCAGCATTTT. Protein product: CASSQARRNQPQHF.

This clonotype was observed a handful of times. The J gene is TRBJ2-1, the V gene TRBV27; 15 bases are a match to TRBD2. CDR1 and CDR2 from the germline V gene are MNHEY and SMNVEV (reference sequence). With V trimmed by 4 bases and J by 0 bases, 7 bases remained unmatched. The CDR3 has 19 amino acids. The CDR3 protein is CASSSLGLAGGSSYNEQFF. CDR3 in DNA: TGTGCCAGCAGTTCACTTGGACTAGCGGGGGGGAGCTCCTACAATGAGCAGTTCTTC.

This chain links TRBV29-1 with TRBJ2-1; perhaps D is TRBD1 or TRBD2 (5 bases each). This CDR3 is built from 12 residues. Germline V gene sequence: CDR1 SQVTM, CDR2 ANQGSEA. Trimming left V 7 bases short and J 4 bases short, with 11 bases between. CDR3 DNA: TGCAGCGGGGACCGTTCATACAATGAGCAGTTCTTC. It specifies CSGDRSYNEQFF.